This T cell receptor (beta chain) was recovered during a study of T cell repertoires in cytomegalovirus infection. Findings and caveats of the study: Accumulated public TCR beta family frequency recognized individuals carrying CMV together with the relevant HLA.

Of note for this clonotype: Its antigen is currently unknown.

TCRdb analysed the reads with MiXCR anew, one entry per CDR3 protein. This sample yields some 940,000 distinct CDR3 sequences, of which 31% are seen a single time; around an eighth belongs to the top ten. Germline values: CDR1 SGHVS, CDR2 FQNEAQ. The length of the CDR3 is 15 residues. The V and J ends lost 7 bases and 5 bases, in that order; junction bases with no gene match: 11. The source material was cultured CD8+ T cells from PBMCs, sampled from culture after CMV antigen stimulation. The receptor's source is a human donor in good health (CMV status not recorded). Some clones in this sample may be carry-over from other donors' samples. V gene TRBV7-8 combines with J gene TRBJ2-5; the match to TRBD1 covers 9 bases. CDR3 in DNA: TGTGCCAGCACTACTCCACAGGGGGCTGCGGAGACCCAGTACTTC. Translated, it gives CASTTPQGAAETQYF.